What follows are 27 T cell receptor beta chains derived from one specimen sequenced in a study of OX40 agonist ivuxolimab in advanced cancers. Library preparation was by the immunoSEQ multiplex PCR assay. TCRdb carries this immuneACCESS record with in-frame sequences only. Its versions omit some clonotypes, under half of them owing to an unresolved V gene in the studies checked, with the rest unexplained. The sample profile shows nearly 85,000 clones; about 86% of them were found once. Roughly 2% of the sample comes from the top ten. Sequenced here: CD4+ or CD8+ T cells sorted from blood, sampled in a trial of the OX40 agonist ivuxolimab. These receptor sequences come from an adult with an advanced solid tumor such as melanoma, head and neck, liver or kidney cancer.

The chain couples TRBV6-6 to TRBJ1-1, with TRBD1 matching over 9 bases. The V segment lost 5 bases and the J segment 1 base; nucleotides outside the gene matches: 5. From germline, CDR1 is MNHNY and CDR2 SVGAGI (reference sequence). The CDR3 sequence is 15 residues long. The CDR3 is CASSKPGQGNTEAFF. DNA of the CDR3: TGTGCCAGCAGTAAACCGGGACAGGGGAACACTGAAGCTTTCTTT.

The count of this clone is one. The DNA for the CDR3 is TGTGCCAGCAACAGGGAGATGAACACTGAAGCTTTCTTT. It is translated as CASNREMNTEAFF. This chain uses TRBV6-1 with TRBJ1-1; weak D call: TRBD1 (6 bases). CDR1 is MNHNS, CDR2 SASEGT, per germline. V was trimmed by 7 bases and J by 0 bases, leaving 9 bases between them. The CDR3 contains 13 residues.

V usage is TRBV28 and J usage is TRBJ1-3; no reliable D call. CDR3 length: 15 amino acids. Per the germline V gene, CDR1 is MDHEN and CDR2 is SYDVKM. V lost 1 base and J 4 bases, leaving 11 bases between the germline ends. DNA for the CDR3: TGTGCCAGCAGTTTATTTTCGGGGTACGGAAACACCATATATTTT. The encoded protein is CASSLFSGYGNTIYF.

The V call is TRBV5-1, the J call TRBJ2-1, with TRBD1 as a possible D gene (5 bases). Trimming took off 2 bases at V and 2 bases at J, with 11 bases between the two ends. The CDR3 extends over 15 amino acids. Looked up from germline, CDR1 is SGHRS and CDR2 is YFSETQ. The CDR3: CASSFTGDTYNEQFF. The CDR3 DNA is TGCGCCAGCAGCTTTACAGGAGATACCTACAATGAGCAGTTCTTC.

This chain links TRBV19 with TRBJ1-2; 7 bases are a match to TRBD1. J lost 6 bases, V lost 0 bases, and 7 bases had no gene match. The CDR3 runs 15 residues. Germline V gene lookup returns CDR1 LNHDA and CDR2 SQIVND (reference sequence). The CDR3 spells CASSIDLTGYHGYTF. As DNA, the CDR3 is TGTGCCAGTAGTATAGATCTGACAGGGTACCATGGCTACACCTTC.

The chain employs TRBV12-5 and TRBJ2-1, with 10 nucleotides matching TRBD1. Germline-derived CDR1 and CDR2 are LGHNT and FRNRAP. The CDR3 has 18 amino acids. V gave up 4 bases and J gave up 2 bases; unmatched junction bases: 11. CDR3 coding DNA: TGTGCTAGTGGTTGGGCGGGACAGGGGCTTCGGGCCTACAATGAGCAGTTCTTC. Residues: CASGWAGQGLRAYNEQFF. The full variable domain, in which reference TRBV12-5 and TRBJ2-1 provide the parts outside the CDR3, is DARVTQTPRHKVTEMGQEVTMRCQPILGHNTVFWYRQTMMQGLELLAYFRNRAPLDDSGMPKDRFSAEMPDATLATLKIQPSEPRDSAVYFCASGWAGQGLRAYNEQFFGPGTRLTVL.

The V and J genes are TRBV19 and TRBJ2-7; D uncertain. Germline V CDR1 and CDR2: LNHDA, SQIVND (reference sequence). Trimming removed 6 bases at V and 5 bases at J, with 17 bases between. CDR3 size: 14 residues. This CDR3 is CASRDAPGLNEQYF. As DNA, the CDR3 is TGTGCCAGTAGAGATGCGCCTGGGCTAAACGAGCAGTACTTC.

The chain is built from TRBV6-5 and TRBJ1-6; no firm D call. V was trimmed by 7 bases and J by 2 bases, leaving 9 bases between them. The length of the CDR3 is 14 residues. Germline assignment: CDR1 MNHEY and CDR2 SVGAGI. CDR3 protein: CASNPGTYNSPLHF. CDR3 in DNA: TGTGCCAGCAACCCGGGGACCTATAATTCACCCCTCCACTTT.

As to this clone: Other DNA sequences in this sample translate to the same CDR3. The J gene is TRBJ1-4, the V gene TRBV5-1, with D possibly being TRBD1 (5 bases). The CDR3 spans 15 residues. In germline, CDR1 is SGHRS, CDR2 YFSETQ. V was pared by 2 bases and J by 6 bases, with 14 bases between. CDR3 nucleotide sequence: TGCGCCAGCAGCTTAGGGGCGAGGGGTGATGAAAAACTGTTTTTT. Protein product: CASSLGARGDEKLFF.

V and J are TRBV5-4 and TRBJ2-1; 7 bases map to TRBD2. V shed 0 bases and J 7 bases; nucleotides not matched to a gene: 13. The CDR3 is made up of 17 amino acids. CDR1 SGHNT and CDR2 YYREEE come from the germline V gene (reference sequence). The CDR3 is CASSLALAGGYRNEQFF. The CDR3, as DNA: TGTGCCAGCAGCTTGGCCTTGGCCGGGGGGTACCGGAATGAGCAGTTCTTC.

The rearrangement links TRBV5-1 to TRBJ2-5; no reliable D call. V lost 1 base and J 4 bases, leaving 11 bases between the germline ends. Germline V gene data show CDR1 as SGHRS and CDR2 as YFSETQ. CDR3 length: 14 amino acids. In DNA, the CDR3 is TGCGCCAGCAGCTTGATGAGCGCCGTAGAGACCCAGTACTTC. It translates to CASSLMSAVETQYF. The entire variable domain, with the rest obtained from reference TRBV5-1 and TRBJ2-5, is as follows: KAGVTQTPRYLIKTRGQQVTLSCSPISGHRSVSWYQQTPGQGLQFLFEYFSETQRNKGNFPGRFSGRQFSNSRSEMNVSTLELGDSALYLCASSLMSAVETQYFGPGTRLLVL.

The chain recombines TRBV19 with TRBJ1-2; no firm D call. The germline V gene has CDR1 LNHDA and CDR2 SQIVND (reference sequence). This CDR3 contains 15 residues. V shed 1 base and J shed 7 bases, with 16 bases lying between them. For the CDR3, the DNA is TGTGCCAGTAGTATAGTGAACAGCCAAAGATCTGGCTACACCTTC. Amino acids: CASSIVNSQRSGYTF.

This chain uses TRBV6-4 with TRBJ1-4; D remains ambiguous. Germline assignment: CDR1 MRHNA and CDR2 SNTAGT. The CDR3 has 13 amino acids. Trimming left V 6 bases short and J 4 bases short, with 9 bases between. The CDR3 sequence is CASSWCYNEKLFF. The CDR3 bases are TGTGCCAGCAGCTGGTGTTATAATGAAAAACTGTTTTTT.

V is TRBV9 and J is TRBJ1-1; D is perhaps TRBD1 (5 bases). Germline V CDR1 and CDR2: SGDLS, YYNGEE. Trimming shortened V by 4 bases and J by 4 bases, and 14 bases separated the two germline ends. The CDR3 sequence is 14 residues long. Here the CDR3 DNA reads TGTGCCAGCAGCCCTCGCAGGGACGGCACTGAAGCTTTCTTT. It translates to CASSPRRDGTEAFF.

The sample holds one count of this clone. The chain combines TRBV15 with TRBJ1-3; 11 bases line up with TRBD1. Trimming cost V 5 bases and J 8 bases; bases outside gene matches: 5. The CDR3 is 14 residues long. Germline V lookup: CDR1 LNHNV, CDR2 YYDKDF (reference sequence). The CDR3, as DNA: TGTGCCACCAGCTCAGGACAGGGGGCGGACACCATATATTTT. It yields the protein CATSSGQGADTIYF.

The rearrangement links TRBV30 to TRBJ1-4; the match to TRBD1 covers 7 bases. Germline CDR1 reads GTSNPN; CDR2 reads SVGIG (reference sequence). The V gene end was trimmed by 2 bases and the J gene end by 8 bases; junction bases not matched to a gene: 5. This CDR3 is built from 13 residues. The CDR3 DNA follows: TGTGCCTGGAGTACAGGGGCCGGGGAAAAACTGTTTTTT. Translated: CAWSTGAGEKLFF.

This clone is a singleton in its sample. The V gene is TRBV30, the J gene TRBJ1-4; 8 bases map to TRBD1. Germline lookup yields CDR1 GTSNPN and CDR2 SVGIG (reference sequence). Trimming cost V 6 bases and J 4 bases; bases outside gene matches: 4. The CDR3 is 13 residues long. This CDR3 is CACAGGGNEKLFF. The CDR3 DNA sequence: TGTGCCTGCGCAGGGGGCGGTAATGAAAAACTGTTTTTT.

In this sample, this clone turned up once. The genes are TRBV5-1 and TRBJ1-1; D is possibly TRBD1 (5 bases). The CDR3 is 14 amino acids. Germline V lookup: CDR1 SGHRS, CDR2 YFSETQ. V was cut by 0 bases and J by 6 bases, with 12 bases left in between. CDR3 nucleotide sequence: TGCGCCAGCAGCTTGGGGGGGTTTACCCCTGAAGCTTTCTTT. This sequence encodes CASSLGGFTPEAFF.

The chain is built from TRBV7-9 and TRBJ2-3; TRBD1 or TRBD2 may be the D gene (5 bases each). V lost 3 bases and J lost 1, with 8 bases in between. Germline V gene lookup returns CDR1 SEHNR and CDR2 FQNEAQ (reference sequence). CDR3 size: 14 residues. The CDR3 is CASSFTGRTDTQYF. DNA for the CDR3: TGTGCCAGCAGCTTTACGGGGCGCACAGATACGCAGTATTTT. The variable domain in full, completed from reference TRBV7-9 and TRBJ2-3, reads DTGVSQNPRHKITKRGQNVTFRCDPISEHNRLYWYRQTLGQGPEFLTYFQNEAQLEKSRLLSDRFSAERPKGSFSTLEIQRTEQGDSAMYLCASSFTGRTDTQYFGPGTRLTVL.

The CDR3 nucleotides are TGTGCCTGGAGTGTGGAGGGGTTAGACACCGGGGAGCTGTTTTTT. Its translation: CAWSVEGLDTGELFF. This chain uses TRBV30 with TRBJ2-2, with a tentative D call TRBD2 (6 bases). Deletions cut 0 bases from V and 3 bases from J, with 11 bases between. This CDR3 comprises 15 residues. Germline V CDR1 and CDR2: GTSNPN, SVGIG (reference sequence). Together with reference TRBV30 and TRBJ2-2, the CDR3 gives the full variable domain: SQTIHQWPATLVQPVGSPLSLECTVEGTSNPNLYWYRQAAGRGLQLLFYSVGIGQISSEVPQNLSASRPQDRQFILSSKKLLLSDSGFYLCAWSVEGLDTGELFFGEGSRLTVL.

The rearrangement joins TRBV6-4 to TRBJ1-2, with D possibly matching TRBD1 (6 bases). V lost 9 bases to trimming and J lost 5 bases, with 19 bases between them. The CDR3 loop spans 14 amino acids. Germline V gene data show CDR1 as MRHNA and CDR2 as SNTAGT. This CDR3 reads CASRRGGEDYGYTF. The CDR3 nucleotides are TGTGCCAGTAGGAGGGGGGGTGAAGATTATGGCTACACCTTC.

The rearrangement joins TRBV4-2 to TRBJ1-2; TRBD1 matches at 7 bases. Germline CDR1 is LGHNA and CDR2 is YNFKEQ. Trimming cost V 7 bases and J 6 bases; bases outside gene matches: 5. This CDR3 spans 12 amino acids. The DNA for the CDR3 is TGTGCCAGCAAGCGAACAGGGGATGGCTACACCTTC. It yields the protein CASKRTGDGYTF.

The chain uses TRBV28 and TRBJ1-2; no firm D call. Trimming stripped 2 bases from V and 8 bases from J, with 9 bases between. Germline assignment: CDR1 MDHEN and CDR2 SYDVKM. This CDR3 region has 12 residues. The CDR3 here is CASSLGRAGYTF. The CDR3 region has the DNA TGTGCCAGCAGTTTAGGGAGGGCAGGCTACACCTTC.

J is TRBJ2-5 and V is TRBV20-1; D not resolved. CDR1 DFQATT and CDR2 SNEGSKA come from the germline V gene (reference sequence). The CDR3 sequence is 9 residues long. CDR3 protein: CSVGETQYF. The CDR3 coding sequence is TGCAGCGTAGGAGAGACCCAGTACTTC.

V usage is TRBV19 and J usage is TRBJ2-6; tentatively, D is TRBD1 (6 bases). Germline CDR1 and CDR2: LNHDA and SQIVND (reference sequence). The CDR3 covers 19 residues. Trimming took off 7 bases at V and 0 bases at J, with 22 bases between the two ends. CDR3 DNA sequence: TGTGCCAGTACGAACAGGGATGGGCGATTTTCCTCTGGGGCCAACGTCCTGACTTTC. Encoded protein: CASTNRDGRFSSGANVLTF.

J is TRBJ2-3 and V is TRBV5-1; perhaps TRBD1 as D (6 bases). The V gene's germline CDR1 is SGHRS and CDR2 YFSETQ. The CDR3 runs 15 residues. Between the trimmed V and J ends, which lost 1 base and 6 bases, there was a span of 15 bases. The chain's CDR3 is CASSLIGQGSDTQYF. As DNA, the CDR3 is TGCGCCAGCAGCTTGATAGGTCAGGGGTCCGATACGCAGTATTTT.

Of note for this clone: One end of the junction does not line up with germline, which may come from a read error. The V gene is TRBV7-8, the J gene TRBJ2-3; 14 nucleotides line up with TRBD2. This CDR3 is built from 14 residues. Germline CDR1 SGHVS, CDR2 FQNEAQ. The CDR3 reads CASSLGTSGGPGNF. The CDR3 DNA follows: TGTGCCAGCAGCTTAGGGACTAGCGGGGGGCCCGGCAATTTT.